In its sample, the clone carrying this T cell receptor beta chain was seen many times. Antigen unknown. The sample originates from a study of CD8 T cells in ankylosing spondylitis. Points from the study as a whole: Enrichment of disease-linked clones was reportedly significant in matched ankylosing spondylitis synovial fluid. With a CD8+ phenotype, disease-linked clones were relatively rare in peripheral blood. Past research had described some motif variants in reactive arthritis synovial fluid and blood.

Construction of TCR beta libraries was performed using quantitative 5'-RACE with molecular barcodes. From the 5' RACE reads, TCRdb called clonotypes with MiXCR, one entry per CDR3 protein. The sample gives approximately 220,000 distinct CDR3 sequences, under 30% of which show up once; approximately 6.6% is in the top ten. The sample comprised blood, either unsorted or a sorted T cell fraction (not recorded which). The receptor's source is a male donor with ankylosing spondylitis or in good health (not recorded which).

The CDR3 region has the DNA TGTGCCAGCAGCTTAAGTGGACAGGGTTATTCACCCCTCCACTTT. Residues: CASSLSGQGYSPLHF. The V gene is TRBV7-3, the J gene TRBJ1-6, with 8 bases that match TRBD1. There are 15 residues in the CDR3. V dropped 1 base and J dropped 8; count of bases not matched to a gene: 4. Germline loops: CDR1 SGHTA, CDR2 FQGTGA.